These 23 T cell receptor beta chains were all obtained from the same sample, sequenced in a study of T cell responses to AZD1222 COVID-19 vaccine. Method: immunoSEQ multiplex PCR; TCRdb's copy keeps in-frame clones and lacks some. The sample consists of about 76,000 clones, about 88% of them appearing once. Sequencing was performed on peripheral blood, taken on day 0 of AZD1222 vaccination. These receptors were taken from an adult in good health.

The V and J genes are TRBV2 and TRBJ1-3, with D unresolved. The CDR3 has 11 amino acids. Between the trimmed V and J ends, which lost 9 bases and 4 bases, there was a span of 7 bases. Germline CDR1 and CDR2: SNHLY and FYNNEI. CDR3 in DNA: TGTGCCAGAGGGCTAGGAAACACCATATATTTT. Protein sequence: CARGLGNTIYF.

The rearrangement links TRBV5-5 to TRBJ2-3, with TRBD2 matching over 10 bases. V gave up 2 bases and J gave up 5 bases; unmatched junction bases: 5. Germline CDR1 SGHKS, CDR2 YYEKEE (reference sequence). This CDR3 has 15 amino acids. The CDR3 reads CASSFLAGDIDTQYF. The CDR3, as DNA: TGTGCCAGCAGCTTTCTAGCGGGAGATATAGATACGCAGTATTTT. Full variable domain (rest looked up from reference TRBV5-5 and TRBJ2-3): DAGVTQSPTHLIKTRGQQVTLRCSPISGHKSVSWYQQVLGQGPQFIFQYYEKEERGRGNFPDRFSARQFPNYSSELNVNALLLGDSALYLCASSFLAGDIDTQYFGPGTRLTVL.

The chain uses TRBV12-5 and TRBJ2-3; 8 nucleotides match TRBD2. Germline V CDR1 and CDR2: LGHNT, FRNRAP. This CDR3 has 15 amino acids. Trimming removed 5 bases from V and 5 bases from J; junction bases left unmatched: 9. This CDR3 reads CASGPGTRREDTQYF. DNA of the CDR3: TGTGCTAGTGGTCCGGGGACTAGGAGGGAAGATACGCAGTATTTT.

CDR3 sequence (DNA): TGTGCCAGCAGCAGGGATTTTGTACGCCAAGAGACCCAGTACTTC. The encoded protein is CASSRDFVRQETQYF. J is TRBJ2-5 and V is TRBV3-1 (or the pseudogene TRBV3-2); D remains ambiguous. This CDR3 spans 15 amino acids. The V end lost 5 bases, the J end lost 1 base, and 14 bases lay between the germline ends. The germline V gene has CDR1 LGHDT and CDR2 YNNKEL (reference sequence).

V and J are TRBV5-1 and TRBJ2-7; no clear D. Per germline, CDR1 SGHRS and CDR2 YFSETQ. V was shortened by 7 bases and J by 9 bases, with 5 bases between the two germline ends. The CDR3 consists of 8 residues. CDR3 coding DNA: TGCGCCAGCCCCAGGCAGTACTTC. It specifies CASPRQYF.

J is TRBJ2-1 and V is TRBV5-1; 8 nucleotides agree with TRBD2. V trimming: 0 bases; J trimming: 5 bases; junction bases outside the gene matches: 4. The V gene's germline CDR1 is SGHRS and CDR2 YFSETQ. The length of the CDR3 is 15 residues. CDR3 coding DNA: TGCGCCAGCAGCTTGGAACTAGCGGAGAACAATGAGCAGTTCTTC. It yields the protein CASSLELAENNEQFF.

The genes are TRBV9 and TRBJ2-2, with TRBD1 matching over 9 bases. CDR1 and CDR2 (germline): SGDLS, YYNGEE. This CDR3 contains 18 residues. V gave up 4 bases and J gave up 5 bases; unmatched junction bases: 15. The CDR3 sequence is CASSPRTDRGVSTGELFF. Written as DNA, the CDR3 is TGTGCCAGCAGCCCTCGAACCGACAGGGGGGTGTCAACCGGGGAGCTGTTTTTT.

The DNA of the CDR3 is TGTGCCAGCAGCGGAACCGGGGGAAACAATCAGCCCCAGCATTTT. It is translated as CASSGTGGNNQPQHF. The chain recombines TRBV6-5 with TRBJ1-5; perhaps TRBD1 as D (5 bases). This CDR3 is built from 15 residues. The germline CDR1 and CDR2 sequences are MNHEY and SVGAGI. The V gene lost 6 bases and the J gene lost 3 bases, with 15 bases spanning the gap.

The chain couples TRBV29-1 to TRBJ2-7; D gene ambiguous. Germline V CDR1 and CDR2: SQVTM, ANQGSEA. Trimming pared 2 bases from V and 3 bases from J, leaving 5 bases between. CDR3 length: 11 residues. CDR3 DNA sequence: TGCAGCGTTGAAAGTAGCTACGAGCAGTACTTC. This sequence encodes CSVESSYEQYF.

The chain combines TRBV2 with TRBJ1-4; D not resolved. V lost 7 bases, J lost 2 bases, and 11 bases lay in between. The CDR3 has 14 residues. Germline V gene lookup returns CDR1 SNHLY and CDR2 FYNNEI. CDR3 nucleotides: TGTGCCAGCACTTTCATGGCGACTAATGAAAAACTGTTTTTT. Translating it yields CASTFMATNEKLFF.

A single count supports this clone. The rearrangement uses TRBV7-9 and TRBJ2-7, with 13 bases that match TRBD2. With 5 bases clipped from V and 3 bases from J, the junction kept 4 bases outside the gene matches. This CDR3 has 15 amino acids. In germline, CDR1 is SEHNR, CDR2 FQNEAQ (reference sequence). The CDR3 is CASSAGLAGDYEQYF. The CDR3 DNA sequence: TGTGCCAGCAGCGCAGGACTAGCGGGGGACTACGAGCAGTACTTC.

Worth noting for this clone: The junction and the germline gene differ at one end; a read error may be behind it. The V gene is TRBV19, the J gene TRBJ1-2; a weak D match, TRBD1 (6 bases). Germline CDR1 reads LNHDA; CDR2 reads SQIVND (reference sequence). CDR3 length: 15 residues. Here the CDR3 DNA reads TGTGCCAGTACTATAAGGGGGGCCTTATGGGATGGCTACACCTTC. Its protein is CASTIRGALWDGYTF.

The chain recombines TRBV7-8 with TRBJ1-1, with D possibly TRBD1 on 5 matching bases. The CDR3 length is 15 residues. Trimming took off 5 bases at V and 11 bases at J, with 24 bases between the two ends. CDR1 and CDR2 from the germline V gene are SGHVS and FQNEAQ. The CDR3 nucleotides read TGTGCCAGCAGCCTAGGGGTGGAGCCACAGTTTGAGGCTTTCTTT. Protein sequence: CASSLGVEPQFEAFF.

The chain recombines TRBV11-3 with TRBJ2-1; the D is unclear. The germline V gene encodes CDR1 SGHNT and CDR2 YENEEA. The CDR3 loop spans 13 amino acids. V gave up 0 bases and J gave up 3 bases, with 3 bases separating them. DNA for the CDR3: TGTGCCAGCAGCTTAGAAGTCTACAATGAGCAGTTCTTC. It is translated as CASSLEVYNEQFF.

The J gene is TRBJ2-7, the V gene TRBV2; D gene unclear. With 10 bases removed from V and 5 bases from J, the gap between germline ends came to 27 bases. The CDR3 has 16 residues. Germline loops: CDR1 SNHLY, CDR2 FYNNEI. The CDR3 sequence: CATVGRSTLTAHEQYF. The CDR3 nucleotides read TGTGCCACAGTGGGCAGGAGTACCCTGACGGCCCACGAGCAGTACTTC.

The chain links TRBV28 to TRBJ2-3; D is perhaps TRBD1 (5 bases). The V end was cut by 2 bases, the J end by 6 bases, with 6 bases between. The CDR3 extends over 12 amino acids. Looked up from germline, CDR1 is MDHEN and CDR2 is SYDVKM. The CDR3, as DNA: TGTGCCAGCAGTTTACAGGGCGATACGCAGTATTTT. Residues: CASSLQGDTQYF.

The chain carries TRBV18 and TRBJ2-7, with 11 bases matching TRBD1. The CDR3 is made up of 15 amino acids. V shed 6 bases, J shed 0 bases, and the junction held 4 bases outside the gene matches. Per germline, CDR1 KGHSH and CDR2 LQKENI. DNA of the CDR3: TGTGCCAGCTCCCCAGGGACAGGGGGCTCCTACGAGCAGTACTTC. This gives the protein CASSPGTGGSYEQYF.

This clone was recorded once. The CDR3 spells CASSTGQSGSKLFF. CDR3 nucleotides: TGTGCCAGCAGCACGGGACAATCAGGATCGAAACTGTTTTTT. The genes are TRBV7-2 and TRBJ1-4; tentatively, D is TRBD1 (6 bases). CDR1 and CDR2 (germline): SGHTA, FQGNSA. The CDR3 length is 14 residues. The V gene lost 5 bases and the J gene lost 11 bases, with 18 bases spanning the gap.

The V and J genes are TRBV3-1 (or the pseudogene TRBV3-2) and TRBJ2-1; TRBD2 agrees at 11 bases. The CDR3 has 16 amino acids. The junction had 7 bases not matched to a gene; V was cut back by 1 base and J by 8 bases. The germline V gene has CDR1 LGHDT and CDR2 YNNKEL (reference sequence). CDR3 DNA: TGTGCCAGCAGCCAAGTAGCGGGGGGGAGGGTATATGAGCAGTTCTTC. Translating it yields CASSQVAGGRVYEQFF.

The V gene is TRBV7-6, the J gene TRBJ2-2; unclear D gene. Germline values: CDR1 SGHVS, CDR2 FNYEAQ. The CDR3 has 13 residues. Trimming took 0 bases from V and 3 from J, leaving 2 bases between them. The CDR3 DNA is TGTGCCAGCAGCTTAGCTCACACCGGGGAGCTGTTTTTT. Translating gives CASSLAHTGELFF.

This chain uses TRBV11-2 with TRBJ2-1; 8 bases are shared with TRBD2. The CDR3 extends over 15 amino acids. The J segment lost 7 bases and the V segment lost 6 bases, leaving 11 bases of the junction unmatched. Germline V gene sequence: CDR1 SGHAT, CDR2 FQNNGV. CDR3 protein: CASSYGLAGENEQFF. For the CDR3, the DNA is TGTGCCAGCAGTTATGGACTAGCTGGCGAGAATGAGCAGTTCTTC.

This sequence joins TRBV19 and TRBJ1-1; 8 bases map to TRBD1. The germline CDR1 and CDR2 sequences are LNHDA and SQIVND (reference sequence). The CDR3 extends over 14 amino acids. V shed 7 bases and J 3 bases; nucleotides not matched to a gene: 7. CDR3 residues: CASIDRGLDTEAFF. The CDR3 DNA reads as TGTGCCAGTATCGACAGGGGTCTCGACACTGAAGCTTTCTTT.

V gene TRBV4-1 combines with J gene TRBJ2-3, with 11 bases fitting TRBD2. The CDR3 runs to 20 residues. Germline V gene sequence: CDR1 MGHRA, CDR2 YSYEKL. J lost 0 bases, V lost 5 bases, and 16 bases had no gene match. The CDR3 is CASSTPSGGIKISSTDTQYF. The CDR3 coding sequence is TGCGCCAGCAGCACGCCTAGCGGGGGGATCAAAATTTCTAGCACAGATACGCAGTATTTT.